Shown below are 5 T cell receptor beta chains from a single sample sequenced in a study of T cell repertoires in cytomegalovirus infection (dated by TCRdb to about 2019). These TCRs' antigens remain unknown. Sequenced using an Illumina HiSeq 1500. TCRdb reran the public reads through fastp at Q25 and MiXCR, keeping productive beta chains. Rows with one shared CDR3 protein collapse into an entry with the most common genes and DNA. This sample comprises roughly 990,000 distinct CDR3 sequences, about 33% of them detected only once. Jointly, the top ten make up around an eighth of the sample. This sample's treatment or condition label indicates: in vitro stimulation with specific CMV peptide epitopes to enrich CMV-specific T cells. The source material was cultured CD8+ T cells from PBMCs, sampled from culture after CMV antigen stimulation. These receptors all come from a human donor in good health (CMV status not recorded). Some clones in this sample may be carry-over from other donors' samples.

This clonotype was counted many times. The chain is built from TRBV7-8 and TRBJ2-7; D might be TRBD1 (6 bases). The V end lost 5 bases, the J end lost 3 bases, and 17 bases lay between the germline ends. Germline CDR1 SGHVS, CDR2 FQNEAQ. CDR3 length: 15 amino acids. This CDR3 reads CASSIGQTTVYEQYF. CDR3 in DNA: TGTGCCAGCAGCATCGGACAGACTACAGTCTACGAGCAGTACTTC.

This chain connects TRBV29-1 to TRBJ1-1, with 8 bases identical to TRBD1. This CDR3 is 13 amino acids long. J lost 4 bases, V lost 4 bases, and 5 bases had no gene match. Per the germline V gene, CDR1 is SQVTM and CDR2 is ANQGSEA. CDR3 loop: CSVGTGGGTEAFF. In DNA form, the CDR3 reads TGCAGCGTTGGTACAGGGGGAGGCACTGAAGCTTTCTTT.

V usage is TRBV19 and J usage is TRBJ2-3, with D tentatively TRBD2 (5 bases). The CDR3 has 16 amino acids. The V gene's germline CDR1 is LNHDA and CDR2 SQIVND (reference sequence). The V gene lost 6 bases and the J gene lost 6 bases, with 22 bases spanning the gap. The CDR3 sequence: CASSLRGQSGSDTQYF. The CDR3 DNA follows: TGTGCCAGTAGCCTTCGAGGGCAGTCGGGCTCCGATACGCAGTATTTT.

This clonotype was counted only a few times. The CDR3 here is CASSSEGGNSNQPQHF. The DNA of the CDR3 is TGTGCCAGCAGTTCCGAGGGGGGCAATTCCAATCAGCCCCAGCATTTT. J is TRBJ1-5 and V is TRBV6-5; tentatively, D is TRBD1 (6 bases). The V end was cut by 4 bases, the J end by 3 bases, with 16 bases between. The CDR3 is 16 amino acids. Germline assignment: CDR1 MNHEY and CDR2 SVGAGI.

The chain employs TRBV7-3 and TRBJ2-1, with D uncertain. Trimming removed 4 bases at V and 7 bases at J, with 11 bases between. Germline loops: CDR1 SGHTA, CDR2 FQGTGA. CDR3 size: 13 residues. CDR3 sequence reads: CASSYSEWNEQFF. The CDR3 DNA reads TGTGCCAGCAGCTACTCAGAGTGGAATGAGCAGTTCTTC.